Listed below are T cell receptor beta chains from one sample, sequenced in a study of blood T cell repertoires in COVID-19. Sequenced by immunoSEQ multiplex PCR; TCRdb stores in-frame clones only, minus some. The table lists around 250,000 clones, approximately 82% of them singletons. Input material: peripheral blood. These receptors were obtained from a woman between 18 and 29 years old with acute or convalescent COVID-19. Both conserved end residues are part of each CDR3. Fields, in order: J gene, V gene, D gene, clone size, CDR3 length, CDR3 DNA, CDR3 protein. D genes are given only for firm matches. Some rows mark clone size as missing; the rest say once, few, many or name a class of expanded clone.

j_call: TRBJ2-7; v_call: TRBV5-4; d_call: TRBD2; clone_size: -; cdr3_length: 16; cdr3_nt: TGTGCCAGCAGCTTGGGGGGACTAGTCCGCGAGGGGGAGCAGTACTTC; cdr3_aa: CASSLGGLVREGEQYF
j_call: TRBJ2-5; v_call: TRBV27; d_call: -; clone_size: -; cdr3_length: 14; cdr3_nt: TGTGCCAGCAGTTTCCAGGGGTTGGGAGAGACCCAGTACTTC; cdr3_aa: CASSFQGLGETQYF
j_call: TRBJ1-6; v_call: TRBV7-9; d_call: TRBD1; clone_size: -; cdr3_length: 17; cdr3_nt: TGTGCCAGCAGCTCGCCGACAGGGACCTCCTATAATTCACCCCTCCACTTT; cdr3_aa: CASSSPTGTSYNSPLHF
j_call: TRBJ1-2; v_call: TRBV3-1/TRBV3-2; d_call: TRBD1; clone_size: -; cdr3_length: 13; cdr3_nt: TGTGCCAGCAGAGCGGGACAGGGGGAGGGCTACACCTTC; cdr3_aa: CASRAGQGEGYTF
j_call: TRBJ1-4; v_call: TRBV7-2; d_call: TRBD1; clone_size: -; cdr3_length: 14; cdr3_nt: TGTGCCAGCAGCCCCCGGACAGGGAGGGAAAAACTGTTTTTT; cdr3_aa: CASSPRTGREKLFF
j_call: TRBJ2-7; v_call: TRBV25-1; d_call: TRBD2; clone_size: -; cdr3_length: 18; cdr3_nt: TGTGCCAGCAGTGTAACCCTAGCGCTTAGCGGGGGGTCCTACGAGCAGTACTTC; cdr3_aa: CASSVTLALSGGSYEQYF
j_call: TRBJ2-3; v_call: TRBV9; d_call: -; clone_size: -; cdr3_length: 14; cdr3_nt: TGTGCCAGCAGCGTAGAATTGGACCCGGGGACGCAGTATTTT; cdr3_aa: CASSVELDPGTQYF
j_call: TRBJ1-6; v_call: TRBV7-2; d_call: TRBD1; clone_size: once; cdr3_length: 14; cdr3_nt: TGTGCCAGCAGCTCGACGGGACAGGGACGGCCCCTCCACTTT; cdr3_aa: CASSSTGQGRPLHF
j_call: TRBJ1-1; v_call: TRBV30; d_call: -; clone_size: -; cdr3_length: 14; cdr3_nt: TGTGCCTGGACCGACACAGGGTCGTGGACTGAAGCTTTCTTT; cdr3_aa: CAWTDTGSWTEAFF
j_call: TRBJ2-1; v_call: TRBV6-6; d_call: -; clone_size: -; cdr3_length: 13; cdr3_nt: TGTGCCAGCAGCCCCGGAGGGCTCAATGAGCAGTTCTTC; cdr3_aa: CASSPGGLNEQFF
j_call: TRBJ1-5; v_call: TRBV19; d_call: -; clone_size: -; cdr3_length: 14; cdr3_nt: TGTGCCAGTAGTAGGTTACAGGAATATCAGCCCCAGCATTTT; cdr3_aa: CASSRLQEYQPQHF
j_call: TRBJ2-1; v_call: TRBV7-6; d_call: TRBD2; clone_size: -; cdr3_length: 16; cdr3_nt: TGTGCCAGCAGCTTAGTAACGCGCGGGAGGTTCAATGAGCAGTTCTTC; cdr3_aa: CASSLVTRGRFNEQFF
j_call: TRBJ2-1; v_call: TRBV23-1; d_call: TRBD2; clone_size: -; cdr3_length: 22; cdr3_nt: TGCGCCAGCAGTCAATCACATCAGGGGCCTGGCGGGAGGCCCCACTCCTACAATGAGCAGTTCTTC; cdr3_aa: CASSQSHQGPGGRPHSYNEQFF
j_call: TRBJ1-1; v_call: TRBV5-4; d_call: TRBD1; clone_size: -; cdr3_length: 15; cdr3_nt: TGTGCCAGCAGCGGGTCCGGGACAGGGACCCGGCAAGCTTTCTTT; cdr3_aa: CASSGSGTGTRQAFF
j_call: TRBJ2-5; v_call: TRBV5-6; d_call: TRBD1; clone_size: -; cdr3_length: 16; cdr3_nt: TGTGCCAGCAGCTTGGGGCCAGGGGGCATCCAAGAGACCCAGTACTTC; cdr3_aa: CASSLGPGGIQETQYF
j_call: TRBJ2-1; v_call: TRBV5-6; d_call: TRBD2; clone_size: few; cdr3_length: 18; cdr3_nt: TGTGCCAGCAGCCAAGGACTAGCGGGAGGGCCCCTCTACAATGAGCAGTTCTTC; cdr3_aa: CASSQGLAGGPLYNEQFF
j_call: TRBJ2-7; v_call: TRBV18; d_call: TRBD2; clone_size: -; cdr3_length: 14; cdr3_nt: TGTGCCAGCTCACCTCGGGACTACTCCTACGAGCAGTACTTC; cdr3_aa: CASSPRDYSYEQYF
j_call: TRBJ2-1; v_call: TRBV19; d_call: TRBD2; clone_size: once; cdr3_length: 16; cdr3_nt: TGTGCCAGTAGTATCGAAGACGCGGGAGTGGTCCATGAGCAGTTCTTC; cdr3_aa: CASSIEDAGVVHEQFF
j_call: TRBJ1-1; v_call: TRBV18; d_call: -; clone_size: -; cdr3_length: 14; cdr3_nt: TGTGCCAGCTCACCACTGGGCATGAACACTGAAGCTTTCTTT; cdr3_aa: CASSPLGMNTEAFF
j_call: TRBJ2-7; v_call: TRBV5-6; d_call: -; clone_size: -; cdr3_length: 14; cdr3_nt: TGTGCCAGCAGCTCGACCACTAGTAGGTACGAGCAGTACTTC; cdr3_aa: CASSSTTSRYEQYF
j_call: TRBJ2-3; v_call: TRBV29-1; d_call: TRBD1; clone_size: -; cdr3_length: 12; cdr3_nt: TGCAGCGTTGAGCAGGGGGTAGATACGCAGTATTTT; cdr3_aa: CSVEQGVDTQYF
j_call: TRBJ1-4; v_call: TRBV6-6; d_call: -; clone_size: -; cdr3_length: 16; cdr3_nt: TGTGCCAGCAGTTACGTCTGGCGGCAGTCGGATGAAAAACTGTTTTTT; cdr3_aa: CASSYVWRQSDEKLFF
j_call: TRBJ1-5; v_call: TRBV6-5; d_call: TRBD1; clone_size: -; cdr3_length: 12; cdr3_nt: TGTGCCAGTCGACAGGGGGATCAGCCCCAGCATTTT; cdr3_aa: CASRQGDQPQHF
j_call: TRBJ2-1; v_call: TRBV29-1; d_call: TRBD2; clone_size: few; cdr3_length: 14; cdr3_nt: TGCAGCGTTCCGGCGAGCGGGAAGGGGAATGAGCAGTTCTTC; cdr3_aa: CSVPASGKGNEQFF
j_call: TRBJ1-1; v_call: TRBV10-2; d_call: -; clone_size: -; cdr3_length: 16; cdr3_nt: TGCGCCAGCAGTCGATTGATGACCCGACAGCCTACTGAAGCTTTCTTT; cdr3_aa: CASSRLMTRQPTEAFF
j_call: TRBJ1-6; v_call: TRBV9; d_call: -; clone_size: -; cdr3_length: 15; cdr3_nt: TGTGCCAGCAGCGTAAGGTGGGGAGATAATTCACCCCTCCACTTT; cdr3_aa: CASSVRWGDNSPLHF
j_call: TRBJ1-6; v_call: TRBV6-2/TRBV6-3; d_call: TRBD1; clone_size: -; cdr3_length: 15; cdr3_nt: TGTGCCAGCAGTTACCCTCTACAGGGGCGATCACCCCTCCACTTT; cdr3_aa: CASSYPLQGRSPLHF
j_call: TRBJ2-1; v_call: TRBV15; d_call: TRBD2; clone_size: -; cdr3_length: 17; cdr3_nt: TGTGCCACCAGCAGAGATCCGGGGGAGGGGCGGCGGAATGAGCAGTTCTTC; cdr3_aa: CATSRDPGEGRRNEQFF
j_call: TRBJ2-3; v_call: TRBV28; d_call: -; clone_size: -; cdr3_length: 20; cdr3_nt: TGTGCCAGCAGTTCCCTCTGGGTTGGATTAGGGGGAGCTAGCACAGATACGCAGTATTTT; cdr3_aa: CASSSLWVGLGGASTDTQYF
j_call: TRBJ1-2; v_call: TRBV29-1; d_call: -; clone_size: -; cdr3_length: 11; cdr3_nt: TGCAGCGTTGTCAGGGGTGATGGCTACACCTTC; cdr3_aa: CSVVRGDGYTF
j_call: TRBJ2-2; v_call: TRBV13; d_call: -; clone_size: -; cdr3_length: 16; cdr3_nt: TGTGCCAGCAGCTTCCTGACCCCCGGGGACACCGGGGAGCTGTTTTTT; cdr3_aa: CASSFLTPGDTGELFF
j_call: TRBJ2-2; v_call: TRBV7-3; d_call: TRBD1; clone_size: -; cdr3_length: 18; cdr3_nt: TGTGCCAGCAGCCTTCAGAGCGGGACAGGGGGCGGAACCGGGGAGCTGTTTTTT; cdr3_aa: CASSLQSGTGGGTGELFF
j_call: TRBJ2-7; v_call: TRBV14; d_call: -; clone_size: -; cdr3_length: 15; cdr3_nt: TGTGCCAGCAGCCCCCAACAGGGTGTGGGCTACGAGCAGTACTTC; cdr3_aa: CASSPQQGVGYEQYF
j_call: TRBJ2-5; v_call: TRBV7-2; d_call: -; clone_size: -; cdr3_length: 15; cdr3_nt: TGTGCCAGCAGCCGGTGGTCGGGAAACCAAGAGACCCAGTACTTC; cdr3_aa: CASSRWSGNQETQYF
j_call: TRBJ1-5; v_call: TRBV19; d_call: TRBD1; clone_size: once; cdr3_length: 16; cdr3_nt: TGTGCCAGTAGTATCCCCGGGACAGGTAGCAATCAGCCCCAGCATTTT; cdr3_aa: CASSIPGTGSNQPQHF
j_call: TRBJ1-5; v_call: TRBV28; d_call: -; clone_size: -; cdr3_length: 16; cdr3_nt: TGTGCCAGCAGTTCAGAAACAGGGTACGGCAATCAGCCCCAGCATTTT; cdr3_aa: CASSSETGYGNQPQHF
j_call: TRBJ2-7; v_call: TRBV28; d_call: TRBD2; clone_size: -; cdr3_length: 17; cdr3_nt: TGTGCCAGCAGTCTGCGACTAGCGGGGCCTTACTCCTACGAGCAGTACTTC; cdr3_aa: CASSLRLAGPYSYEQYF
j_call: TRBJ1-2; v_call: TRBV9; d_call: -; clone_size: -; cdr3_length: 14; cdr3_nt: TGTGCCAGCAGCCCTGCCAGGGAGGGCTATGGCTACACCTTC; cdr3_aa: CASSPAREGYGYTF
j_call: TRBJ2-1; v_call: TRBV6-5; d_call: -; clone_size: -; cdr3_length: 15; cdr3_nt: TGTGCCAGCAGTACGGGAGCGACCCAGTACAATGAGCAGTTCTTC; cdr3_aa: CASSTGATQYNEQFF
j_call: TRBJ1-3; v_call: TRBV2; d_call: -; clone_size: -; cdr3_length: 16; cdr3_nt: TGTGCCAGCAGTGAAGACTACGGGACAAGAGGAAACACCATATATTTT; cdr3_aa: CASSEDYGTRGNTIYF
j_call: TRBJ1-5; v_call: TRBV6-5; d_call: -; clone_size: -; cdr3_length: 15; cdr3_nt: TGTGCCAGCAGCAAAAACGAGGGTTTTAGTCAGCCCCAGCATTTT; cdr3_aa: CASSKNEGFSQPQHF
j_call: TRBJ2-5; v_call: TRBV5-1; d_call: -; clone_size: -; cdr3_length: 15; cdr3_nt: TGCGCCAGCAGCTCGCCGGGAGCGAGACAAGAGACCCAGTACTTC; cdr3_aa: CASSSPGARQETQYF
j_call: TRBJ2-4; v_call: TRBV27; d_call: -; clone_size: -; cdr3_length: 16; cdr3_nt: TGTGCCAGCAGTTTAGAGGCACCTCTAGCCAAAAACATTCAGTACTTC; cdr3_aa: CASSLEAPLAKNIQYF
j_call: TRBJ2-7; v_call: TRBV27; d_call: TRBD2; clone_size: once; cdr3_length: 14; cdr3_nt: TGTGCCAGCAGTCGGGGGGAGGGCACCTACGAGCAGTACTTC; cdr3_aa: CASSRGEGTYEQYF
j_call: TRBJ1-2; v_call: TRBV10-3; d_call: TRBD1; clone_size: -; cdr3_length: 12; cdr3_nt: TGTGCCATCAGCCTGACAGGGGATGGCTACACCTTC; cdr3_aa: CAISLTGDGYTF
j_call: TRBJ1-2; v_call: TRBV11-2; d_call: TRBD1; clone_size: -; cdr3_length: 14; cdr3_nt: TGTGCCAGCAGCTTAAGGACAGGGAACATTGGCTACACCTTC; cdr3_aa: CASSLRTGNIGYTF
j_call: TRBJ2-7; v_call: TRBV6-5; d_call: -; clone_size: -; cdr3_length: 12; cdr3_nt: TGTGCCAGCAGTTACTCCTCGGACGAGCAGTACTTC; cdr3_aa: CASSYSSDEQYF
j_call: TRBJ2-2; v_call: TRBV5-1; d_call: -; clone_size: -; cdr3_length: 12; cdr3_nt: TGCGCCAGCACCCTGGGGCCCGGGGAGCTGTTTTTT; cdr3_aa: CASTLGPGELFF
j_call: TRBJ1-1; v_call: TRBV18; d_call: -; clone_size: -; cdr3_length: 13; cdr3_nt: TGTGCCAGCTCCCCAGGGCAGAACACTGAAGCTTTCTTT; cdr3_aa: CASSPGQNTEAFF
j_call: TRBJ1-1; v_call: TRBV10-1; d_call: -; clone_size: -; cdr3_length: 14; cdr3_nt: TGCGCCAGCAGCAGGGTGCTGTCGAACACTGAAGCTTTCTTT; cdr3_aa: CASSRVLSNTEAFF
j_call: TRBJ2-1; v_call: TRBV18; d_call: TRBD2; clone_size: -; cdr3_length: 15; cdr3_nt: TGTGCCAGCTCAACCACTAGCGGTCCAAACAATGAGCAGTTCTTC; cdr3_aa: CASSTTSGPNNEQFF
j_call: TRBJ1-5; v_call: TRBV7-2; d_call: -; clone_size: -; cdr3_length: 15; cdr3_nt: TGTGCCAGCAGCACTGGGGCGAGAGGCAATCAGCCCCAGCATTTT; cdr3_aa: CASSTGARGNQPQHF